The 5 T cell receptor beta chains presented below share a single source sample, sequenced in a study of T cells in Graves' hyperthyroidism and ophthalmopathy. TCR beta CDR3 regions were amplified from RNA. Primed by the HTBI set, a first-round RT-PCR was run on the TCR CDR3. TCRdb independently ran MiXCR on the multiplex PCR reads; one entry per CDR3 protein. The sample has some 600,000 distinct CDR3 sequences, about 14% seen once. The sequenced sample was blood. The receptors derive from a woman aged 25 to 39 with Graves' hyperthyroidism that later progressed to Graves' ophthalmopathy.

CDR3 DNA sequence: TGCAGTGCCCGGGGACTAGCGGAGGCTGGCTCCTACAATGAGCAGTACTTC. Its protein product is CSARGLAEAGSYNEQYF. V usage is TRBV20-1 and J usage is TRBJ2-1; 11 bases map to TRBD2. The J call may be incorrect, as the DNA end agrees better with TRBJ2-7. The germline CDR1 and CDR2 sequences are DFQATT and SNEGSKA (reference sequence). This CDR3 is 17 amino acids long.

In this sample, this clonotype turned up a few times. The chain uses TRBV12-3 or TRBV12-4 and TRBJ2-3, with 10 positions matching TRBD2. The CDR3 sequence is 13 residues long. After removal of 2 bases from V and 12 bases from J, the junction contained 5 bases not matched to a gene. The CDR3 here is CASSLSGRALQYF. CDR3 nucleotide sequence: TGTGCCAGCAGTTTAAGCGGGAGGGCCCTCCAGTATTTT.

This clonotype was detected many times. The V and J genes are TRBV6-5 and TRBJ1-5, with 7 positions matching TRBD1. CDR3 size: 13 residues. The V segment lost 2 bases and the J segment 7 bases; nucleotides outside the gene matches: 2. The V gene's germline CDR1 is MNHEY and CDR2 SVGAGI. For the CDR3, the DNA is TGTGCCAGCAGTTACGGACAGGACCAGCCCCAGCATTTT. Translation: CASSYGQDQPQHF.

This clonotype was observed at least ten times. The rearrangement uses TRBV6-1 and TRBJ2-4; D remains unclear. Germline CDR1 reads MNHNS; CDR2 reads SASEGT. V was shortened by 5 bases and J by 6 bases, with 5 bases between the two germline ends. The CDR3 is 11 residues long. CDR3 sequence reads: CASSFSNIQYF. CDR3 bases: TGTGCCAGCAGTTTCTCAAACATTCAGTACTTC.

This clonotype was found many times. The chain is built from TRBV7-9 and TRBJ1-4; TRBD1 matches 10 bases. CDR3 length equals 12 residues. CDR1 is SEHNR, CDR2 FQNEAQ, per germline (reference sequence). Germline trimming cut 8 bases from V and 7 bases from J; bases unmatched to any gene: 1. CDR3: CASGTGAEKLFF. CDR3 bases: TGTGCCAGCGGGACAGGGGCTGAAAAACTGTTTTTT.